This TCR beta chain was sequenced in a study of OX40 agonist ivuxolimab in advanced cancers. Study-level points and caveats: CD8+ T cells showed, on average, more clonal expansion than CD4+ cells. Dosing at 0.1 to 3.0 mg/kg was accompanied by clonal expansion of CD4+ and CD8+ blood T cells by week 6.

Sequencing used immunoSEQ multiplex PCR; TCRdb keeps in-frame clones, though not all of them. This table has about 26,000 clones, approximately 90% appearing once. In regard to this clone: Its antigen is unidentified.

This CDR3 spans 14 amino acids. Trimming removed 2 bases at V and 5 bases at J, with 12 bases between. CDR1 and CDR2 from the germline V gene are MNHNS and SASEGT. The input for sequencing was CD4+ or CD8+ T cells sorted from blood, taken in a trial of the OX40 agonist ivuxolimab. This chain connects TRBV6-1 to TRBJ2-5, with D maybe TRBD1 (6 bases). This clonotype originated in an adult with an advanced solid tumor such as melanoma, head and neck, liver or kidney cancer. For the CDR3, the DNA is TGTGCCAGCAGTGAAAGGGGGTTTCGGGAGACCCAGTACTTC. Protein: CASSERGFRETQYF.